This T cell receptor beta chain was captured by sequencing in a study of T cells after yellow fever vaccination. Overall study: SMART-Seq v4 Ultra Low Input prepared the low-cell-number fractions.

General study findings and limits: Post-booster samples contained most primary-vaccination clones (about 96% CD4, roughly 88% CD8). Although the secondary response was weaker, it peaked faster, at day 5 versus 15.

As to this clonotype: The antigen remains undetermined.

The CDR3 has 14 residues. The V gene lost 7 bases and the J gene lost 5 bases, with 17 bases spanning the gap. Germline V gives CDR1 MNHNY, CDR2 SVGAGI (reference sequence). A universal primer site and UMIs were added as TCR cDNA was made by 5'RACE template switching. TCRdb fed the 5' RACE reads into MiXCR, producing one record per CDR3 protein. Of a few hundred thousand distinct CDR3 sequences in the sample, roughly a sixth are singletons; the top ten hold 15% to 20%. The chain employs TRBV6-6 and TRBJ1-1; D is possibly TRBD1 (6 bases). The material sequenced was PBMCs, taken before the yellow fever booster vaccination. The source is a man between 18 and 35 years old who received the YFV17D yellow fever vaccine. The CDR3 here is CASTRPRGRTEAFF. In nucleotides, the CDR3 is TGTGCCAGCACCAGACCCAGGGGAAGAACTGAAGCTTTCTTT.